The present T cell receptor (beta chain) was sequenced within a study of blood T cells in healthy people across ages. For this clonotype: The target antigen is unknown.

This CDR3 region has 15 residues. The germline V gene encodes CDR1 DFQATT and CDR2 SNEGSKA (reference sequence). The J segment lost 2 bases and the V segment lost 0 bases, leaving 3 bases of the junction unmatched. A second 7 to 11 cycle PCR used barcoded and J-beta primers. One entry per CDR3 protein, called by TCRdb with MiXCR from the 5' RACE reads. The sample lists fewer than 2 million distinct CDR3 sequences, roughly two fifths occurring once. The study, taken as a whole, reports: TCR beta diversity was tightly associated with the proportion of naive T cells. The recorded TCR beta diversity per million T cells decreased in a roughly linear manner with age. It was held that diversity estimates obtained from one million T cells represented underestimates. Versus aged donors, long-lived donors had higher diversity and more naive CD4+ cells.

The chain combines TRBV20-1 with TRBJ2-1; 8 bases are a match to TRBD2. The TCR sequence derives from a human donor in good health. Sequencing was carried out using blood. In nucleotides, the CDR3 is TGCAGTGCTAGAGAAGGCGGGGGGACCTACAATGAGCAGTTCTTC. Its translation: CSAREGGGTYNEQFF.